This T cell receptor beta chain appears in the sequencing data of a study of naive and memory T cell subsets. Study-level points and caveats: RNA-based TCR counts may shift with T cell activation and differentiation.

Four subsets defined by CD45RA and CD27 were sorted after CD3, CD4, CD8 and live/dead staining. The length of the CDR3 is 14 residues. With 6 bases removed from V and 6 bases from J, the gap between germline ends came to 16 bases. CDR1 and CDR2 from the germline V gene are SGHRS and YFSETQ. This clonotype was found a few times. Its specificity is not known. Two oligonucleotides, mixed equimolar, formed the beta constant-region primer covering TRBC1 and TRBC2. The cDNA 3' end received a ligated single-stranded oligonucleotide carrying the SP2 primer and a 12-nucleotide UMI. Ligated cDNA was amplified by four rounds of PCR with nested alpha and beta constant-region primers and SP2. TCRdb reprocessed the UMI-ligation and nested PCR reads with MiXCR, giving one entry per CDR3 protein. The repertoire holds 89,000 or so distinct CDR3 sequences, around 13% seen once, with 0.7% to 0.95% in the top ten.

This receptor was identified in a human donor in good health. Specimen: central memory CD4+ T cells from blood. This sequence joins TRBV5-1 and TRBJ2-4; D possibly corresponds to TRBD2 (5 bases). The chain's CDR3 is CASTPSLSGNIQYF. The CDR3 coding sequence is TGCGCCAGCACCCCCTCCCTGAGCGGAAACATTCAGTACTTC.